This entry is about one T cell receptor (beta chain). Its target is unknown. Unsorted PBMC replicate PCRs drew on roughly 280 ng DNA, representing tens of thousands of T cell genomes. Original methodology: ImmunoSEQ sequences covered only the junction and lacked quality scores; filtering therefore differed. Produced via immunoSEQ multiplex PCR; TCRdb's table is partial and in-frame only. D and trimming were read from the DNA, whereas the V and J calls and clone size are those reported in that table. In the table there are hundreds of thousands of clones, roughly 80% of which are singletons. The data are from a study of shared clonotypes between healthy human individuals. Trimming removed 3 bases from V and 4 bases from J; junction bases left unmatched: 2. The V gene's germline CDR1 is SGHNT and CDR2 YENEEA. The CDR3 extends over 13 amino acids. Study conclusions and caveats: Sampling was confined to blood; repertoires within tissues likely differ.

This chain uses TRBV11-3 with TRBJ2-5, with 7 bases that match TRBD1. The receptor was isolated from a woman in her forties in good health. Some clones in this sample may be carry-over from other donors' samples. Sample: PBMCs. The CDR3 nucleotides are TGTGCCAGCAGCTTGGACAGGTCAGAGACCCAGTACTTC. This translates into CASSLDRSETQYF.